The present T cell receptor (beta chain) was sequenced within a study of blood T cells in healthy people across ages. V lost 0 bases to trimming and J lost 4 bases, with 15 bases between them. The CDR3 covers 16 residues. The germline V gene encodes CDR1 SGHAT and CDR2 FQNNGV. Combining a sample-barcoded 5' primer with a J-beta primer mix, a second PCR ran for roughly 7 to 11 cycles. TCRdb re-called the 5' RACE reads with MiXCR, one entry per CDR3 protein. The sample holds roughly 500,000 distinct CDR3 sequences, 25% to 30% seen once. The authors drew around 11 milliliters of peripheral blood from each donor.

Sequences were obtained from blood. V gene TRBV11-2 combines with J gene TRBJ2-5, with D perhaps TRBD1 or TRBD2 (7 bases each). The clonotype comes from a woman in her 70s in good health. The CDR3 loop reads CASSLDPQGGGETQYF. CDR3 nucleotides: TGTGCCAGCAGCTTAGATCCTCAGGGGGGGGGAGAGACCCAGTACTTC. The full variable domain, its missing parts supplied by reference TRBV11-2 and TRBJ2-5, is EAGVAQSPRYKIIEKRQSVAFWCNPISGHATLYWYQQILGQGPKLLIQFQNNGVVDDSQLPKDRFSAERLKGVDSTLKIQPAKLEDSAVYLCASSLDPQGGGETQYFGPGTRLLVL.